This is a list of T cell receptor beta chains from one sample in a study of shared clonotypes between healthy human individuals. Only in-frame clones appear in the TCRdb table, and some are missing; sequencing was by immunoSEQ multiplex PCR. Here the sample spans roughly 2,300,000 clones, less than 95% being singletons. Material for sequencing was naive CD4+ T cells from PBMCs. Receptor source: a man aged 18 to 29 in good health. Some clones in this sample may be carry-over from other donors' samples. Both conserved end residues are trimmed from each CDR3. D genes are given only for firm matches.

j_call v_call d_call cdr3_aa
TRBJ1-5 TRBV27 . ASSPWDGPSRQPQH
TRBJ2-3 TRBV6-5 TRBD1 ASRGGLGTDTQY
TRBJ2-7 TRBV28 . ASGGRREQY
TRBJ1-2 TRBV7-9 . ASSLAGTPPVGYT
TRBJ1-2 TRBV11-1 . ASSLHNIGNYGYT
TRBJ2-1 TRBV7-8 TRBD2 ASSPTSGTSGPAPRNEQF
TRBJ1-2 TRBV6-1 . ASTRTPGSGYT
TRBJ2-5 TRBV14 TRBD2 ASSQDRGGARQETQY
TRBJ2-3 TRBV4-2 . ASSHWGRNPSTDTQY
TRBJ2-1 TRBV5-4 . ASSFRGPRQF
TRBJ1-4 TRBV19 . ASTPTTIAGMGGEKLF
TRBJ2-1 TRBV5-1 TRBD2 ASSLLTSGLNNEQF
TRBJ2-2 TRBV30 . AWNRAGELF
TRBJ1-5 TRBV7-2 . ASSLLGANQPQH
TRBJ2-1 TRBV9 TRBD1 ASSVGTGTYNEQF
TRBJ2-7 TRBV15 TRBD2 ATSGRLAGGRIEQY
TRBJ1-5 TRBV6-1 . ASSELGRHQPQH
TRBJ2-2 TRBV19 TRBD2 ASSIPRGLGSGELF
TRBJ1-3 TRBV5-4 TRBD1 ASSLTRGTGNTIY
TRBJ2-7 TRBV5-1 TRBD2 ASSLEGTISYEQY
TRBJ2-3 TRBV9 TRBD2 ASSQPLAGGDRSTDTQY